This TCR beta chain was captured by sequencing in a study of T cell responses to AZD1222 COVID-19 vaccine. The assay was immunoSEQ multiplex PCR, and TCRdb's table has in-frame clones only and misses some. The table records 150,000 to 200,000 clones, more than 85% of them present only once. Sequencing was performed on peripheral blood, taken on day 0 of AZD1222 vaccination. The sequence derives from an adult in good health.

The CDR3 DNA reads TGTGCCAGCAAGGACCCGGGTAACACTGAAGCTTTCTTT. Translation: CASKDPGNTEAFF. The V call is TRBV28, the J call TRBJ1-1; D unresolved. CDR1 and CDR2 (germline): MDHEN, SYDVKM. V was pared by 7 bases and J by 2 bases, with 11 bases between. This CDR3 region has 13 residues. The full variable domain, with the rest looked up from reference TRBV28 and TRBJ1-1, is DVKVTQSSRYLVKRTGEKVFLECVQDMDHENMFWYRQDPGLGLRLIYFSYDVKMKEKGDIPEGYSVSREKKERFSLILESASTNQTSMYLCASKDPGNTEAFFGQGTRLTVV.